Presented here are 24 T cell receptor beta chains from one specimen sequenced in a study of T cells in Graves' hyperthyroidism and ophthalmopathy. The CDR3 regions of TCR beta were amplified from RNA transcripts. When the TCR CDR3 underwent first-round RT-PCR, the HTBI primer set was used. From the multiplex PCR reads, TCRdb called clonotypes with MiXCR, one entry per CDR3 protein. The data contain roughly 200,000 distinct CDR3 sequences, around 18% of them singletons. Material for sequencing was blood. All receptors come from a man in his forties with Graves' hyperthyroidism.

This clonotype was counted at least ten times. The V call is TRBV27, the J call TRBJ2-3, with 9 bases matching TRBD2. In germline, CDR1 is MNHEY, CDR2 SMNVEV (reference sequence). There are 19 residues in the CDR3. With V trimmed by 2 bases and J by 0 bases, 12 bases remained unmatched. In DNA form, the CDR3 reads TGTGCCAGCAGTTTACTAGCGGGGCCCCCTCGGGGTAGCACAGATACGCAGTATTTT. Protein sequence: CASSLLAGPPRGSTDTQYF.

This clonotype was counted only a few times. The gene calls are TRBV20-1 and TRBJ2-7; tentatively, D is TRBD1 (5 bases). The germline V gene has CDR1 DFQATT and CDR2 SNEGSKA (reference sequence). CDR3 length: 13 amino acids. Trimming removed 6 bases at V and 0 bases at J, with 12 bases between. CDR3 bases: TGCAGTGCCAGGGAATCAACCTCCTACGAGCAGTACTTC. Amino acids: CSARESTSYEQYF.

V and J are TRBV6-2 or TRBV6-3 and TRBJ1-6; perhaps TRBD1 as D (5 bases). V was trimmed by 4 bases and J by 9 bases, leaving 10 bases between them. CDR1 and CDR2 (germline): MNHEY, SVGEGT. The CDR3 contains 13 residues. The CDR3 reads CASSWRGSSPLHF. In DNA form, the CDR3 reads TGTGCCAGCAGTTGGAGGGGTAGTTCACCCCTCCACTTT.

This clonotype occurred many times. This chain joins TRBV9 and TRBJ1-2, with 10 bases lining up with TRBD1. The J segment lost 6 bases and the V segment lost 3 bases, leaving 5 bases of the junction unmatched. CDR1 is SGDLS and CDR2 is YYNGEE in the germline V gene. The CDR3 covers 14 residues. The CDR3 region is CASSASGTGDGYTF. DNA for the CDR3: TGTGCCAGCAGCGCTTCCGGGACAGGGGATGGCTACACCTTC.

The sample holds many counts of this clonotype. The rearrangement joins TRBV4-2 to TRBJ2-1; 8 bases line up with TRBD2. The junction had 8 bases not matched to a gene; V was cut back by 4 bases and J by 0 bases. CDR3 length equals 17 residues. Germline V gene data show CDR1 as LGHNA and CDR2 as YNFKEQ. DNA for the CDR3: TGTGCCAGCAGCCCCCCACTAGCGGCGAGCTCCTACAATGAGCAGTTCTTC. Translation: CASSPPLAASSYNEQFF.

The V call is TRBV7-2, the J call TRBJ1-5; D call uncertain. CDR1 and CDR2 from the germline V gene are SGHTA and FQGNSA. V dropped 1 base and J dropped 5 bases, with 6 bases sitting between them. The CDR3 covers 13 residues. The DNA of the CDR3 is TGTGCCAGCAGCTTAGTCAGTGATCAGCCCCAGCATTTT. Its translation is CASSLVSDQPQHF.

This chain uses TRBV7-3 with TRBJ2-7; TRBD1 aligns across 7 bases. Looked up from germline, CDR1 is SGHTA and CDR2 is FQGTGA. The ends lost 2 bases at V and 6 bases at J; junction bases unmatched: 4. CDR3 length: 13 amino acids. For the CDR3, the DNA is TGTGCCAGCAGCTTAGACAGGGAAGCCGAGCAGTACTTC. Protein sequence: CASSLDREAEQYF. The full variable domain, rest sourced from reference TRBV7-3 and TRBJ2-7, is GAGVSQTPSNKVTEKGKYVELRCDPISGHTALYWYRQSLGQGPEFLIYFQGTGAADDSGLPNDRFFAVRPEGSVSTLKIQRTERGDSAVYLCASSLDREAEQYFGPGTRLTVT.

This clonotype appeared a few times. The V and J genes are TRBV9 and TRBJ2-2, with 7 positions matching TRBD1. V lost 0 bases and J lost 1; bases outside the gene matches: 6. This CDR3 comprises 17 residues. Germline V gene lookup returns CDR1 SGDLS and CDR2 YYNGEE. CDR3 nucleotide sequence: TGTGCCAGCAGCGTAGCCAGACAGGGCCTGAACACCGGGGAGCTGTTTTTT. This translates into CASSVARQGLNTGELFF.

This clonotype was detected a few times. The chain uses TRBV27 and TRBJ2-7; the D gene is possibly TRBD1 (6 bases). The V and J ends lost 6 bases and 3 bases respectively, with 24 bases between them. CDR3 size: 17 residues. Germline CDR1 reads MNHEY; CDR2 reads SMNVEV (reference sequence). This chain's CDR3 is CASSSRRRQGTIYEQYF. The CDR3 DNA is TGTGCCAGCAGCAGTCGGAGGAGGCAGGGGACAATCTACGAGCAGTACTTC.

This clonotype came up many times. V and J are TRBV7-2 and TRBJ2-3; D remains ambiguous. The V end lost 1 base, the J end lost 0 bases, and 8 bases lay between the germline ends. Germline V gene lookup returns CDR1 SGHTA and CDR2 FQGNSA. The CDR3 has 15 amino acids. The CDR3 coding sequence is TGTGCCAGCAGCTTAGTTTGGGGTAGCACAGATACGCAGTATTTT. Translation: CASSLVWGSTDTQYF.

The table lists this clonotype with a few counts. J is TRBJ2-5 and V is TRBV5-4; a weak D match, TRBD1 (6 bases). Germline loops: CDR1 SGHNT, CDR2 YYREEE (reference sequence). The V and J ends lost 0 bases and 6 bases respectively, with 18 bases between them. This CDR3 is built from 16 residues. The CDR3 spells CASSLASSGVPKTQYF. CDR3 sequence (DNA): TGTGCCAGCAGCTTGGCCAGTTCAGGGGTCCCTAAGACCCAGTACTTC. Full variable domain (outside the CDR3, taken from reference TRBV5-4 and TRBJ2-5): ETGVTQSPTHLIKTRGQQVTLRCSSQSGHNTVSWYQQALGQGPQFIFQYYREEENGRGNFPPRFSGLQFPNYSSELNVNALELDDSALYLCASSLASSGVPKTQYFGPGTRLLVL.

The genes are TRBV28 and TRBJ1-2; TRBD1 aligns across 12 bases. CDR1 and CDR2 from the germline V gene are MDHEN and SYDVKM. This CDR3 has 18 residues. With V trimmed by 2 bases and J by 3 bases, 10 bases remained unmatched. The CDR3 is CASSLNRDRGPLDYGYTF. For the CDR3, the DNA is TGTGCCAGCAGTTTAAACCGGGACAGGGGGCCTCTCGACTATGGCTACACCTTC.

This clonotype was observed at least ten times. The rearrangement links TRBV9 to TRBJ2-7; 9 bases are a match to TRBD2. CDR3 length: 15 residues. The germline gives CDR1 SGDLS, CDR2 YYNGEE. V shed 0 bases, J shed 4 bases, and the junction held 5 bases outside the gene matches. CDR3 sequence: CASSVGSGGDYEQYF. The CDR3 DNA sequence: TGTGCCAGCAGCGTAGGTAGCGGGGGAGATTACGAGCAGTACTTC.

This clonotype was picked up many times. The chain uses TRBV7-2 and TRBJ2-3; the D is unclear. Trimming pared 0 bases from V and 1 base from J, leaving 8 bases between. Germline V gene data show CDR1 as SGHTA and CDR2 as FQGNSA. There are 15 residues in the CDR3. The CDR3 coding sequence is TGTGCCAGCAGCTTAGCAACTATGGGCACAGATACGCAGTATTTT. Translated, it gives CASSLATMGTDTQYF.

Comments on this clonotype: Its ends do not fully match the called genes, so a read error is possible. J is TRBJ2-1 and V is TRBV20-1; 15 nucleotides match TRBD2. This CDR3 has 16 residues. Germline lookup yields CDR1 DFQATT and CDR2 SNEGSKA (reference sequence). The DNA of the CDR3 is TGCAGTGCTAGGCCCGGGACTAGCGGGGGGAACAATGAGCAGCTCTTC. It yields the protein CSARPGTSGGNNEQLF.

This clonotype was counted ten times or more. The chain combines TRBV20-1 with TRBJ2-7; 7 nucleotides line up with TRBD1. The CDR3 is made up of 14 amino acids. Trimming removed 4 bases from V and 0 bases from J; junction bases left unmatched: 6. Germline CDR1 reads DFQATT; CDR2 reads SNEGSKA (reference sequence). CDR3 sequence reads: CSAKGDSFSYEQYF. CDR3 bases: TGCAGTGCTAAGGGGGACAGTTTCTCCTACGAGCAGTACTTC.

The chain is built from TRBV7-6 and TRBJ2-2; no clear D gene. V was pared by 3 bases and J by 3 bases, with 5 bases between. Germline lookup yields CDR1 SGHVS and CDR2 FNYEAQ. CDR3 length: 13 residues. The CDR3 DNA reads as TGTGCCAGCAGCTTCTTATACACCGGGGAGCTGTTTTTT. It specifies CASSFLYTGELFF.

The chain couples TRBV2 to TRBJ2-2, with D possibly called TRBD1 or TRBD2 (5 bases each). This CDR3 is 14 amino acids long. Trimming removed 4 bases from V and 4 bases from J, with 10 bases in between. Germline values: CDR1 SNHLY, CDR2 FYNNEI. CDR3 DNA: TGTGCCAGCAGTGGGGCAGGGAGCACCGGGGAGCTGTTTTTT. It codes for CASSGAGSTGELFF.

This clonotype was seen many times. This chain uses TRBV7-2 with TRBJ2-3; TRBD2 matches 8 bases. The CDR3 is 14 amino acids. CDR1 SGHTA and CDR2 FQGNSA come from the germline V gene. Trimming removed 1 base from V and 6 bases from J; junction bases left unmatched: 3. The CDR3 spells CASSLVGGGDTQYF. The DNA for the CDR3 is TGTGCCAGCAGCTTAGTCGGCGGGGGGGATACGCAGTATTTT. Looking up the rest from reference TRBV7-2 and TRBJ2-3 gives the full variable domain: GAGVSQSPSNKVTEKGKDVELRCDPISGHTALYWYRQSLGQGLEFLIYFQGNSAPDKSGLPSDRFSAERTGGSVSTLTIQRTQQEDSAVYLCASSLVGGGDTQYFGPGTRLTVL.

Many counts were recorded for this clonotype. The CDR3 protein is CASSLIGQGDVLNTGELFF. DNA for the CDR3: TGTGCCAGCAGTTTAATCGGACAGGGAGATGTTCTGAACACCGGGGAGCTGTTTTTT. V usage is TRBV28 and J usage is TRBJ2-2, with TRBD1 identical over 8 bases. This CDR3 contains 19 residues. Germline V gene data show CDR1 as MDHEN and CDR2 as SYDVKM. J gave up 1 base and V 2 bases, and 12 bases lay outside the gene matches.

This clonotype was found many times. The CDR3 sequence: CASSIQGAGRTGELFF. The CDR3 DNA sequence: TGTGCCAGCAGTATCCAGGGGGCAGGTCGGACCGGGGAGCTGTTTTTT. The V call is TRBV2, the J call TRBJ2-2; 8 bases agree with TRBD1. CDR1 is SNHLY and CDR2 is FYNNEI in the germline V gene. There are 16 residues in the CDR3. V dropped 5 bases and J dropped 5; count of bases not matched to a gene: 10.

The V and J genes are TRBV10-3 and TRBJ2-1, with 10 nucleotides matching TRBD2. The CDR3 covers 15 residues. V gave up 6 bases and J gave up 3 bases; unmatched junction bases: 5. CDR1 is ENHRY, CDR2 SYGVKD, per germline. CDR3 bases: TGTGCCATCAGCGGAGGACTAGCGGACTACAATGAGCAGTTCTTC. Residues: CAISGGLADYNEQFF.

At least ten counts were recorded for this clonotype. The V and J genes are TRBV18 and TRBJ2-7; D remains ambiguous. The CDR3 is 15 amino acids. From germline, CDR1 is KGHSH and CDR2 LQKENI. The V and J ends lost 3 bases and 2 bases respectively, with 14 bases between them. The CDR3 coding sequence is TGTGCCAGCTCACCTCCCATGGACGGAACCTACGAGCAGTACTTC. This translates into CASSPPMDGTYEQYF.

The chain combines TRBV19 with TRBJ2-1; tentative D call: TRBD1 (5 bases). Per germline, CDR1 LNHDA and CDR2 SQIVND (reference sequence). The length of the CDR3 is 16 residues. V dropped 3 bases and J dropped 8 bases, with 20 bases sitting between them. CDR3 region: CASSMAAWQGGHEQFF. The CDR3, as DNA: TGTGCCAGTAGTATGGCTGCCTGGCAGGGTGGCCATGAGCAGTTCTTC.